Listed below are T cell receptor beta chains from one sample, sequenced in a study of cytomegalovirus exposure and HLA in healthy donors. The repertoire was sequenced with immunoSEQ multiplex PCR; TCRdb's copy has only in-frame clones and lacks some. The sample gives roughly 140,000 clones, about four fifths of which show up once; roughly 3.4% is in the top ten. The sequenced sample was PBMCs. The receptors shown here come from a human donor in good health. Each CDR3 is given without its conserved first and last residue. Each record gives: D gene, V gene, J gene, clone size, CDR3 protein. A D gene is named only where the DNA matches it firmly. Size is omitted from some rows. Given values are once, few, many or a class for expanded clones.

.	TRBV9	TRBJ2-1	few	ASSVGQYNEQF
.	TRBV14	TRBJ2-7	once	ASSQDKKERSYEQY
TRBD1	TRBV29-1	TRBJ1-1	.	SVKGQGASVTEAF
.	TRBV30	TRBJ1-6	few	AWRPGFINSPLH
.	TRBV30	TRBJ1-1	.	AWSQGNTEAF
.	TRBV28	TRBJ1-1	.	ASSPPPGRGNTEAF
.	TRBV6-1	TRBJ2-4	.	ASSDRNIQY
TRBD1	TRBV10-3	TRBJ2-7	.	AISESRDREGEQY
.	TRBV5-1	TRBJ1-4	.	ASKRSLQGGEKLF
.	TRBV5-1	TRBJ2-1	.	ASSPFSGRPNEQF
TRBD1	TRBV30	TRBJ1-2	.	AWQGAYGYT
.	TRBV5-6	TRBJ1-5	once	ASSSWDIDQPQH
.	TRBV5-8	TRBJ2-1	once	ASSLGPGFVYNEQF
.	TRBV11-2	TRBJ2-7	.	ASSLGQAIYEQY
TRBD2	TRBV9	TRBJ2-7	.	ASSVGTSGGAYEQY
TRBD2	TRBV6-1	TRBJ2-1	.	ASSEAGGGEYNEQF
TRBD2	TRBV19	TRBJ2-1	.	ASSTVPGLATNEQF
.	TRBV29-1	TRBJ1-1	.	SVGEMEQRAF
TRBD2	TRBV5-4	TRBJ2-1	.	ASSRPGTRSSNEQF
.	TRBV30	TRBJ1-2	.	AWSSVSYGYT
TRBD2	TRBV5-6	TRBJ2-2	.	ASSLDWRGGAGELF
.	TRBV4-2	TRBJ1-4	few	ASSQDILTAFNEKLF
TRBD1	TRBV6-5	TRBJ2-4	.	ASSPHRGAKNIQY
TRBD1	TRBV30	TRBJ1-5	.	AWSLGTGVAQPQH
.	TRBV30	TRBJ1-4	.	AWTPDSRTNEKLF
TRBD2	TRBV9	TRBJ2-5	.	ASSVGGGIQETQY
.	TRBV4-1	TRBJ1-5	.	ASSQEQGRFDQPQH
.	TRBV9	TRBJ2-1	.	ASSVSPGEQF
.	TRBV30	TRBJ1-5	.	AWSVRGRQPQH
TRBD1	TRBV27	TRBJ1-1	.	ASNRDRLNTEAF
TRBD2	TRBV4-1	TRBJ2-3	.	ASSQGRTSGGTDTQY
TRBD1	TRBV6-5	TRBJ1-2	.	ASSQGQGIGYT
.	TRBV27	TRBJ2-7	once	ASSFNRDISYEQY
TRBD1	TRBV23-1	TRBJ1-1	.	ASSQSRQGGTEAF
.	TRBV7-8	TRBJ1-1	few	ASSLWVGSATEAF
TRBD1	TRBV6-5	TRBJ2-7	few	ASRYGQGVYEQY
.	TRBV4-2	TRBJ2-7	.	ASSQDFDYKY
TRBD2	TRBV28	TRBJ2-5	.	ASRAGLAGIQETQY
.	TRBV29-1	TRBJ1-5	.	SVEETGGLTQH
.	TRBV28	TRBJ1-1	.	ASSPYRTVNTEAF
.	TRBV19	TRBJ1-1	once	ASSLHQAGEAF
TRBD1	TRBV6-1	TRBJ1-2	.	ASSELGQDVTNYGYT
.	TRBV29-1	TRBJ1-2	.	SVQPANYGYP
.	TRBV2	TRBJ2-5	.	ASSEQQETQY
TRBD2	TRBV5-1	TRBJ2-1	.	ASSLEGVAGVEQF
.	TRBV6-5	TRBJ1-2	.	ASSRTGPGGYT
.	TRBV19	TRBJ2-1	.	ASGRALEQF
.	TRBV19	TRBJ2-6	.	ASSIFPGIGANVLT
.	TRBV4-3	TRBJ2-7	.	ASSQGPTAGSSYEQY
TRBD1	TRBV10-3	TRBJ2-7	.	AISGDSYEQY
.	TRBV28	TRBJ1-5	.	ASSSPTGTTSNQPQH
TRBD1	TRBV15	TRBJ1-4	.	ATSRERTGGIGKLF